The rows below give T cell receptor beta chains drawn from one sample of a study of CD8+ T cells in alopecia areata. TCRdb's table, derived via immunoSEQ multiplex PCR, lists solely in-frame clones and lacks some. Of about 120,000 clones detected, 30% to 40% appear once; the ten largest clones hold over 3%. Sequenced sample: CD4+ T cells sorted from blood. These receptors were obtained from a human donor with alopecia areata. Each CDR3 is given with its conserved first and last residue.

J gene | V gene | CDR3 protein
TRBJ2-7 | TRBV9 | CASSTSGGAPGEQYF
TRBJ2-7 | TRBV15 | CATSRDRGSSYEQYF
TRBJ1-2 | TRBV14 | CASSQGRLFGYTF
TRBJ2-1 | TRBV29-1 | CSVYAGSEQFF
TRBJ2-1 | TRBV11-2 | CASSLSLSNEQFF
TRBJ2-7 | TRBV4-2 | CASSQGQGTYEQYF
TRBJ1-6 | TRBV7-9 | CASSPPRGQGNSPLHF
TRBJ2-1 | TRBV11-2 | CASSPFAGGSLGQFF
TRBJ2-7 | TRBV2 | CASSEGAYEQYF
TRBJ2-1 | TRBV7-3 | CASSSSAGGAYNEQFF
TRBJ2-5 | TRBV5-1 | CASSLGQDRETQYF
TRBJ1-5 | TRBV11-2 | CASSLDPRASSQPQHF
TRBJ2-5 | TRBV28 | CASRIQETQYF
TRBJ1-2 | TRBV29-1 | CSVEEDSQGVGYTF
TRBJ1-5 | TRBV18 | CASSPDSNNQPQHF
TRBJ2-7 | TRBV9 | CASSPRLAASGEQYF
TRBJ2-3 | TRBV28 | CASKGASGASGGGNTDTQYF
TRBJ1-5 | TRBV6-5 | CASSQDRGSNQPQHF
TRBJ1-2 | TRBV29-1 | CSVEMHYTF
TRBJ2-4 | TRBV28 | CASSLAGGAKNIQYF
TRBJ2-2 | TRBV30 | CAWSSGKAGELFF
TRBJ1-5 | TRBV5-6 | CASSLGGSGNQPQHF
TRBJ2-7 | TRBV7-2 | CASSLVDGGASYEQYF
TRBJ1-1 | TRBV29-1 | CSGSGGGTEAFF
TRBJ2-4 | TRBV7-9 | CASGQDRGDIQYF
TRBJ1-2 | TRBV25-1 | CASSDRGYGYTF
TRBJ2-7 | TRBV7-2 | CASSLQGGHEQYF
TRBJ2-1 | TRBV4-3 | CASSPGLAGGYNNEQFF
TRBJ2-1 | TRBV29-1 | CSVGVWQNNEQFF
TRBJ2-7 | TRBV30 | CAWSVHGPLSYEQYF
TRBJ2-3 | TRBV29-1 | CSVAGTDTQYF
TRBJ2-5 | TRBV6-5 | CASSNFPGAQYF
TRBJ2-3 | TRBV7-9 | CASSLSDRGHTDTQYF
TRBJ2-1 | TRBV28 | CASTVAPYNEQFF
TRBJ2-3 | TRBV2 | CASSEVGGTDTQYF
TRBJ2-7 | TRBV28 | CASTDRQGVGDYEQYF
TRBJ2-5 | TRBV4-2 | CASSLAATRETQYF
TRBJ1-1 | TRBV29-1 | CSGRGWNTEAFF
TRBJ2-4 | TRBV2 | CASSEAENIQYF
TRBJ1-1 | TRBV30 | CAWGSRNTEAFF
TRBJ2-6 | TRBV7-2 | CASSFSLSGANVLTF
TRBJ2-5 | TRBV5-6 | CASSLVGSQETQYF
TRBJ2-7 | TRBV5-6 | CASSLDPSGVYEQYF
TRBJ1-2 | TRBV19 | CASKAPLDGYTF
TRBJ2-3 | TRBV5-1 | CASSLRSGRSPDTQYF
TRBJ1-1 | TRBV29-1 | CSAQGAWGTEAFF
TRBJ1-5 | TRBV20-1 | CSARATQPQHF
TRBJ2-7 | TRBV29-1 | CRRIIDRGIYEQYF